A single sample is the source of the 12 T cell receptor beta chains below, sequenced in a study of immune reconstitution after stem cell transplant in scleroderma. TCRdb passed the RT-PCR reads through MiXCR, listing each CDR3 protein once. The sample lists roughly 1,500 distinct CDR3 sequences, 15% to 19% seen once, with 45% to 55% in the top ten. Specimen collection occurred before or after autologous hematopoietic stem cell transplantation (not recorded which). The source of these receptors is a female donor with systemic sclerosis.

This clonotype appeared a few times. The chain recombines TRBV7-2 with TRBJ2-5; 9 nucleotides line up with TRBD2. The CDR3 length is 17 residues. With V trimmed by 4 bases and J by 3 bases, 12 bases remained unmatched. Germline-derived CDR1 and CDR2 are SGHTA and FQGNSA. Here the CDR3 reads CASSSYLGAGGEETQYF. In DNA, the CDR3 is TGTGCCAGCAGCTCGTACCTTGGGGCGGGGGGGGAAGAGACCCAGTACTTC.

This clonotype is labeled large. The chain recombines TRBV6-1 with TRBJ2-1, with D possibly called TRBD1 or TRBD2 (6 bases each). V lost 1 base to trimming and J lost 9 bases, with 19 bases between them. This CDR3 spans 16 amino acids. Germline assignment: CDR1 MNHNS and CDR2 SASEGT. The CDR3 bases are TGTGCCAGCAGTGAAGAAGGGGGTGGAGGGCTGGGTGAGCAGTTCTTC. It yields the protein CASSEEGGGGLGEQFF.

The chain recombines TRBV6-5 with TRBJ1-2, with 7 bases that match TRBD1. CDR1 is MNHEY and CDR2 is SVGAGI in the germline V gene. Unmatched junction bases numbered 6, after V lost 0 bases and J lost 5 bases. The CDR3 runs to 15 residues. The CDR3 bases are TGTGCCAGCAGTTACTCGGAGGGGGCAGTATATGGCTACACCTTC. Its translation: CASSYSEGAVYGYTF.

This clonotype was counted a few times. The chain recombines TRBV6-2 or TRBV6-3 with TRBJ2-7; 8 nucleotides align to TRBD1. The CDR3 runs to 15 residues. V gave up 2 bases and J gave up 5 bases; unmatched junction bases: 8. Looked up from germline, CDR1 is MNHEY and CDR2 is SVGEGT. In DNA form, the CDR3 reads TGTGCCAGCAGTTACCGGACAGGGAAGGCGAACGAGCAGTACTTC. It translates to CASSYRTGKANEQYF.

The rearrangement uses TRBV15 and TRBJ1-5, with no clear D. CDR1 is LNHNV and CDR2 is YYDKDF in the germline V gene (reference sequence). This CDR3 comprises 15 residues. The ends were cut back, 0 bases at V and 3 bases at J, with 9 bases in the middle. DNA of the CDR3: TGTGCCACCAGCAGAGAGACCAGTGCCAATCAGCCCCAGCATTTT. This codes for CATSRETSANQPQHF.

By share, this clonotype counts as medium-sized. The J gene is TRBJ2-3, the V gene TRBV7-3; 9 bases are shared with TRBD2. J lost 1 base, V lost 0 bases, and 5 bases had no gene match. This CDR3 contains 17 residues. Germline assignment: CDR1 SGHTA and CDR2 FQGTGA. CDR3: CASSLTVRGGRTDTQYF. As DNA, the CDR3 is TGTGCCAGCAGCTTAACTGTGCGGGGGGGCCGCACAGATACGCAGTATTTT.

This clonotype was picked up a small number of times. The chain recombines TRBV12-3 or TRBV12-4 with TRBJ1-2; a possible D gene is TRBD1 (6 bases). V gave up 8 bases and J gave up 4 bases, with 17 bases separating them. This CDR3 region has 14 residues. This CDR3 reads CASEGTPDAYGYTF. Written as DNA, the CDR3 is TGTGCCAGCGAAGGGACACCGGACGCCTATGGCTACACCTTC.

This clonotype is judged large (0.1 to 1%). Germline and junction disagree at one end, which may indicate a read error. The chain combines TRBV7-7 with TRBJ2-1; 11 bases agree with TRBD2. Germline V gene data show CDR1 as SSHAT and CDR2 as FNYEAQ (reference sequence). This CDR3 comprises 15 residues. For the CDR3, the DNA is TGTGCTAGCAGCCAGGGACTAGCGGCCTACAATGAGCAGTTCTTC. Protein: CASSQGLAAYNEQFF.

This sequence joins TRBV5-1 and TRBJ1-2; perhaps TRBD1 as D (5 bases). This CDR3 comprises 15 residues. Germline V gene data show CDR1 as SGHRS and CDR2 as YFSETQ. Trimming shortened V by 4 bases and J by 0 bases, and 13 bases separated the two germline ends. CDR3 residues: CASSTSGQANYGYTF. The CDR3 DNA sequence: TGCGCCAGCAGCACCTCGGGGCAGGCTAACTATGGCTACACCTTC.

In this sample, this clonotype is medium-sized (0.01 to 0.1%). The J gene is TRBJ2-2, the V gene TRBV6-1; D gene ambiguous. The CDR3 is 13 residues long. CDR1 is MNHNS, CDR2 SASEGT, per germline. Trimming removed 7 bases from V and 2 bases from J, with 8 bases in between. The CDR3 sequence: CASIPVNTGELFF. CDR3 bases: TGTGCCAGCATCCCAGTAAACACCGGGGAGCTGTTTTTT.

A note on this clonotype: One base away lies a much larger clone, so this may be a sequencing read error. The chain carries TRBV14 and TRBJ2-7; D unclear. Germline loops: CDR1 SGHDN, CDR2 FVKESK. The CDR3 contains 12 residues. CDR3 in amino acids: CAGSPANYEQYF. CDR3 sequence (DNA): TGTGCCGGCAGCCCAGCGAACTACGAGCAGTACTTC.

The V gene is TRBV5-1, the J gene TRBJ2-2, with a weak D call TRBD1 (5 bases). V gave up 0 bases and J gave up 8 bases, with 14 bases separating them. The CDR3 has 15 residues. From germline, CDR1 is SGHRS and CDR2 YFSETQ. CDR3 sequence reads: CASSLAQGRSGELFF. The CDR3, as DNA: TGCGCCAGCAGCTTGGCCCAGGGAAGGTCTGGGGAGCTGTTTTTT.